These T cell receptor beta chains were read from a single sample in a study of cytomegalovirus exposure and HLA in healthy donors. Libraries were prepared by immunoSEQ multiplex PCR; TCRdb keeps only in-frame clonotypes and omits some of them. The table records fewer than 250,000 clones, over 65% of them present only once. Sequencing input: PBMCs. These receptors were collected from a man aged 18 to 35 in good health and CMV-seronegative. The CDR3 runs from the conserved cysteine through the conserved F or W. D genes are given only for firm matches. Clone size appears in some rows only: once, few, many, or a class for an expanded clone.

D gene	J gene	V gene	CDR3 length	clone size	CDR3 DNA	CDR3 protein
TRBD1	TRBJ1-2	TRBV5-4	14	.	TGTGCCAGCAGCTTGGACAGGGGGCAGGGGGGCTACACCTTC	CASSLDRGQGGYTF
.	TRBJ2-7	TRBV20-1	11	.	TGCAGTGCTAGACTAGCGCAAGAGCAGTACTTC	CSARLAQEQYF
TRBD1	TRBJ1-5	TRBV7-6	15	.	TGTGCCAGCAGCCCAGGGGGCGCGGGCAATCAGCCCCAGCATTTT	CASSPGGAGNQPQHF
.	TRBJ2-7	TRBV5-4	14	.	TGTGCCAGCAGCTTTGGCACAGAGTCCTACGAGCAGTACTTC	CASSFGTESYEQYF
.	TRBJ2-5	TRBV6-4	13	.	TGTGCCAGCAGTCGGGACTTGCAAGAGACCCAGTACTTC	CASSRDLQETQYF
TRBD2	TRBJ2-2	TRBV9	16	.	TGTGCCAGCAGCGCGGCCGGGACTAGCAACACCGGGGAGCTGTTTTTT	CASSAAGTSNTGELFF
.	TRBJ2-5	TRBV5-1	15	.	TGCGCCAGCAGCACGGACGGGACACACCAAGAGACCCAGTACTTC	CASSTDGTHQETQYF
TRBD1	TRBJ1-6	TRBV11-2	14	.	TGTGCCAGCAGCTCCCGACAGGGTAATTCACCCCTCCACTTT	CASSSRQGNSPLHF
TRBD2	TRBJ2-1	TRBV11-1	14	.	TGTGCCAGCAGCTTCGGGACTAGCGGGAGGAGGGCGTTCTTC	CASSFGTSGRRAFF
TRBD2	TRBJ2-7	TRBV6-1	13	.	TGTGCCACCATAGCGGGAGGCCTCTACGAGCAGTACTTC	CATIAGGLYEQYF
TRBD1	TRBJ1-2	TRBV13	15	.	TGTGCCAGCAGCGACGGAGGACAGGCCCACTATGGCTACACCTTC	CASSDGGQAHYGYTF
TRBD1	TRBJ2-7	TRBV13	15	.	TGTGCCAGCAGCTTAAGTGGGACAGGGTCGGGTGAGCAGTACTTC	CASSLSGTGSGEQYF
.	TRBJ2-1	TRBV7-9	14	few	TGTGCCAGCAGCTTAGCCAGCAGGTACGGTGAGCAGTTCTTC	CASSLASRYGEQFF
.	TRBJ1-2	TRBV5-6	13	.	TGTGCCAGCAGCTTGGATCGGTCCGATGGCTACACCTTC	CASSLDRSDGYTF
.	TRBJ2-1	TRBV5-1	13	.	TGCGCCAGTGGGGAGGCGGGGTACAATGAGCAGTTCTTC	CASGEAGYNEQFF
.	TRBJ2-3	TRBV7-9	12	.	TGTGCCAGCAGCTTAGCTGTCGGTACGCAGTATTTT	CASSLAVGTQYF
.	TRBJ2-1	TRBV2	16	.	TGTGCCAGCAGTGGGAGGCGGGAATCTGATTCCGATGAGCAGTTCTTC	CASSGRRESDSDEQFF
.	TRBJ1-1	TRBV11-3	14	few	TGTGCCAGCAGCTTAAATCCGGGAACCACTGAAGCTTTCTTT	CASSLNPGTTEAFF
.	TRBJ2-3	TRBV19	14	.	TGTGCCAGTAGTATAGCGGACAACCCAGATACGCAGTATTTT	CASSIADNPDTQYF
.	TRBJ1-2	TRBV4-1	16	.	TGCGCCAGCAGCCAAGATGTTGGCCAGGGTGACTATGGCTACACCTTC	CASSQDVGQGDYGYTF
.	TRBJ1-1	TRBV6-1	16	.	TGTGCCAGCAGTGAATTGGGCAGCCGAATGAACACTGAAGCTTTCTTT	CASSELGSRMNTEAFF
.	TRBJ2-5	TRBV5-1	13	.	TGCGCCAGCAGCCCCGGGTCGGCGGAGACCCAGTACTTC	CASSPGSAETQYF
TRBD1	TRBJ1-2	TRBV5-1	15	.	TGCGCCAGCAGCCCCAGGACAGGGGCTACCTATGGCTACACCTTC	CASSPRTGATYGYTF
.	TRBJ1-5	TRBV4-1	17	.	TGCGCCAGCAGCCAAGAAGGACAGAGTTATAGCAATCAGCCCCAGCATTTT	CASSQEGQSYSNQPQHF
TRBD1	TRBJ2-7	TRBV13	15	.	TGTGCCAGCAGCTCACGGACAGGGGGAGGCCACGAGCAGTACTTC	CASSSRTGGGHEQYF
TRBD2	TRBJ2-3	TRBV19	15	few	TGTGCCAGCCGTCAGACTAGCGGGAGGCTAGATACGCAGTATTTT	CASRQTSGRLDTQYF
TRBD1	TRBJ1-4	TRBV9	14	.	TGTGCCAGCAGCACCGGGACAGCAAATGAAAAACTGTTTTTT	CASSTGTANEKLFF
TRBD2	TRBJ2-3	TRBV28	14	.	TGTGCCAGCAGCCCCCGGGGGGGAACAGATACGCAGTATTTT	CASSPRGGTDTQYF
TRBD2	TRBJ2-7	TRBV4-2	17	.	TGTGCCAGCAGCCAAGATGCGGCTAGCGGGAGGGCCTACGAGCAGTACTTC	CASSQDAASGRAYEQYF
TRBD1	TRBJ1-5	TRBV2	13	once	TGTGCCAGCCATGGGACAGGGCATCAGCCCCAGCATTTT	CASHGTGHQPQHF
TRBD1	TRBJ2-1	TRBV11-2	15	.	TGTGCCAGCAGCTTAGACGGGACAGGGGTGTATGAGCAGTTCTTC	CASSLDGTGVYEQFF
TRBD2	TRBJ2-7	TRBV7-6	16	.	TGTGCCAGCAGCTTAAGAGCGGGAGGGGATTCCTACGAGCAGTACTTC	CASSLRAGGDSYEQYF
.	TRBJ1-3	TRBV6-1	16	few	TGTGCCAGCAGTGCGTACCCGGCTACGGGAGGAAACACCATATATTTT	CASSAYPATGGNTIYF
TRBD1	TRBJ2-7	TRBV6-5	15	.	TGTACCAGCAGTTCCCCGGGACAGGGGTGGCACGAGCAGTACTTC	CTSSSPGQGWHEQYF
TRBD2	TRBJ2-7	TRBV5-6	16	.	TGTGCCAGCAGCTTGAGAACTTCGCGGGAGGCCCACGAGCAGTACTTC	CASSLRTSREAHEQYF
.	TRBJ1-1	TRBV29-1	11	.	TGCAGCGAGGGGGAGAACAGAGAAGCTTTCTTT	CSEGENREAFF
.	TRBJ2-7	TRBV19	14	once	TGTGCCAGTACGTCCGGAGGGGCTCCCTACGAGCAGTACTTC	CASTSGGAPYEQYF
.	TRBJ1-2	TRBV28	14	.	TGTGCCAGCAGTCCCGGGGTGATTAACTATGGCTACACCTTC	CASSPGVINYGYTF
.	TRBJ2-1	TRBV9	12	.	TGTGCCAGCAGCGGGAGTTACAATGAGCAGTTCTTC	CASSGSYNEQFF
TRBD2	TRBJ2-5	TRBV11-2	15	.	TGTGCCAGCAGCCACCGGACTAGCGGGAGAGAGACCCAGTACTTC	CASSHRTSGRETQYF
.	TRBJ1-2	TRBV12-5	11	.	TGTGCTAGTGGTCTCAACTATGGCTACACCTTC	CASGLNYGYTF
TRBD1	TRBJ1-5	TRBV2	15	few	TGTGCCAGCAGATCGGGACAGGGAGGTGTTCAGCCCCAGCATTTT	CASRSGQGGVQPQHF
.	TRBJ1-2	TRBV5-1	14	.	TGCGCCAGCATCCCGGACCCAGGGGCCGATGGCTACACCTTC	CASIPDPGADGYTF
.	TRBJ1-2	TRBV6-1	15	.	TGTGCCAGCAGTGAAAGGACAGCAACGCCCTATGGCTACACCTTC	CASSERTATPYGYTF
.	TRBJ2-5	TRBV11-2	13	.	TGTGCCAGCAGCTTAGATCGGGAGGAGACCCAGTACTTC	CASSLDREETQYF
.	TRBJ2-4	TRBV6-6	16	.	TGTGCCAGCAGTTACTCTGGCAACGCAGCCAAAAACATTCAGTACTTC	CASSYSGNAAKNIQYF
TRBD2	TRBJ2-1	TRBV30	15	.	TGTGCCTGGGCCCTATCAGCGGGAGAGTACAATGAGCAGTTCTTC	CAWALSAGEYNEQFF
.	TRBJ2-7	TRBV7-9	13	.	TGTGCCAGCAGCTCCCGGGGCTCCTACGAGCAGTACTTC	CASSSRGSYEQYF
.	TRBJ2-1	TRBV5-1	14	few	TGCGCCAGCAGCGGTAGCGTCCTAGGGGGTGAGCAGTTCTTC	CASSGSVLGGEQFF
.	TRBJ2-4	TRBV7-2	16	.	TGTGCCAGCAGCCCCGGCGTGGGACTAGCCAAAAACATTCAGTACTTC	CASSPGVGLAKNIQYF
.	TRBJ1-2	TRBV6-1	13	.	TGTGCCAGCAGTGAAGATAGGGGCTATGGCTACACCTTC	CASSEDRGYGYTF
.	TRBJ1-5	TRBV10-3	13	.	TGTGCCATCAGCGAGGACGGCGGGGGGCCCCAGCATTTT	CAISEDGGGPQHF
.	TRBJ1-3	TRBV2	17	.	TGTGCCAGCAGGGGCGCGGGAGGGGGTGTCGCTGGAAACACCATATATTTT	CASRGAGGGVAGNTIYF